This T cell receptor (beta chain) was recorded in a study of T-cell reconstitution after alpha-beta-depleted transplantation in children. Broader study findings: At around two months after transplant, the alpha-beta T cells were reportedly derived from several hundred expanded clones that came from non-depleted graft cells.

Unique molecular identifiers tagged the TCRbeta library. TCRdb re-called the PCR reads with MiXCR, one entry per CDR3 protein. Among around 700,000 distinct CDR3 sequences listed, around 12% were seen once. This clonotype was detected many times. The antigen is undetermined. V shed 4 bases and J shed 7 bases, with 23 bases lying between them. Looked up from germline, CDR1 is MGHRA and CDR2 is YSYEKL. The CDR3 loop spans 16 amino acids. Sequencing was performed on PBMCs, taken before TCRalphabeta/CD19-depleted stem cell transplant. This TCR came from a girl aged 2 to 9 with congenital amegakaryocytic thrombocytopenia, due to receive a stem cell transplant. The chain combines TRBV4-1 with TRBJ2-7; possible D gene TRBD2, 6 bases. DNA of the CDR3: TGCGCCAGCAGCCCCTGGGCGGGAAGTACTACTGTTGAGCAGTACTTC. Translated: CASSPWAGSTTVEQYF.